These 21 T cell receptor beta chains were all obtained from the same sample, sequenced in a study of spatial heterogeneity in lung cancer. In TCRdb, the 5' RACE reads were re-called with MiXCR into one record per CDR3 protein. The sample consists of roughly 3,500 distinct CDR3 sequences, 13% of them appearing once. Study-wide results and limits: Counts of expanded alpha and beta TCRs within tumors tracked the tumor nonsynonymous mutation count.

Indicated time point: sample taken at primary tumor resection. These receptors have no known antigen. The specimen comprised lung tumor tissue, sampled at surgery. All receptors derive from a female donor with early-stage non-small cell lung cancer.

By proportion, this clonotype is medium-sized. This chain uses TRBV11-3 with TRBJ1-6, with D maybe TRBD1 (5 bases). The CDR3 extends over 14 amino acids. The germline V gene has CDR1 SGHNT and CDR2 YENEEA. Trimming took 3 bases from V and 8 from J, leaving 11 bases between them. CDR3 residues: CASSLGRTDSPLHF. CDR3 DNA: TGTGCCAGCAGCTTGGGACGGACGGATTCACCCCTCCACTTT.

By share of the sample, this clonotype is medium-sized (0.01 to 0.1%). This sequence joins TRBV12-3 or TRBV12-4 and TRBJ1-3; no definite D call. The V and J ends lost 5 bases and 0 bases respectively, with 8 bases between them. CDR3 length: 14 amino acids. DNA for the CDR3: TGTGCCAGCAGTCCAGGACGCTCTGGAAACACCATATATTTT. Protein sequence: CASSPGRSGNTIYF.

This clonotype rates as medium-sized. This chain uses TRBV9 with TRBJ2-2; 7 bases match TRBD2. Unmatched junction bases numbered 19, after V lost 0 bases and J lost 2 bases. There are 21 residues in the CDR3. The germline V gene has CDR1 SGDLS and CDR2 YYNGEE. CDR3 residues: CASSVVGGASGVILNTGELFF. As DNA, the CDR3 is TGTGCCAGCAGCGTAGTAGGCGGGGCTAGCGGAGTCATACTAAACACCGGGGAGCTGTTTTTT.

This clonotype qualifies as medium-sized. Written as DNA, the CDR3 is TGTGCCAGCAGTTACCAGGGCAGGGGCGCCCTCAATGAGCAGTTCTTC. Protein product: CASSYQGRGALNEQFF. The chain carries TRBV6-2 or TRBV6-3 and TRBJ2-1; D is perhaps TRBD1 (6 bases). V dropped 2 bases and J dropped 6 bases, with 17 bases sitting between them. The CDR3 has 16 amino acids. CDR1 MNHEY and CDR2 SVGEGT come from the germline V gene.

This clonotype counts as medium-sized (0.01 to 0.1%). This rearrangement joins TRBV7-9 to TRBJ1-5, with unresolved D. The CDR3 is 15 amino acids. Trimming removed 5 bases at V and 3 bases at J, with 14 bases between. Germline CDR1 reads SEHNR; CDR2 reads FQNEAQ (reference sequence). The CDR3 bases are TGTGCCAGCAGCCTATCAAACGGATACAATCAGCCCCAGCATTTT. Translated, it gives CASSLSNGYNQPQHF. The whole variable domain, remainder taken from reference TRBV7-9 and TRBJ1-5, is DTGVSQNPRHKITKRGQNVTFRCDPISEHNRLYWYRQTLGQGPEFLTYFQNEAQLEKSRLLSDRFSAERPKGSFSTLEIQRTEQGDSAMYLCASSLSNGYNQPQHFGDGTRLSIL.

The chain couples TRBV6-2 or TRBV6-3 to TRBJ2-5, with a possible D match to TRBD2 (5 bases). CDR1 is MNHEY and CDR2 is SVGEGT in the germline V gene. The V gene lost 6 bases and the J gene lost 4 bases, with 18 bases spanning the gap. The CDR3 covers 15 residues. CDR3 region: CASSRAGNSGETQYF. The CDR3, as DNA: TGTGCCAGCAGCCGGGCCGGGAACAGCGGAGAGACCCAGTACTTC.

By sample share, this clonotype is medium-sized. V is TRBV7-9 and J is TRBJ2-6; the D call may be TRBD1 or TRBD2 (5 bases each). The CDR3 covers 16 residues. V was trimmed by 4 bases and J by 2 bases, leaving 12 bases between them. Germline V gene data show CDR1 as SEHNR and CDR2 as FQNEAQ (reference sequence). For the CDR3, the DNA is TGTGCCAGCAGCTCCGGGGCAGGGCCTGGGGCCAACGTCCTGACTTTC. Translated: CASSSGAGPGANVLTF.

This clonotype is large within its sample. This rearrangement joins TRBV12-3 or TRBV12-4 to TRBJ2-1; D unresolved. This CDR3 is 13 amino acids long. V was clipped by 1 base and J by 5 bases, with 6 bases between them. The CDR3 is CASSLEFHNEQFF. CDR3 DNA sequence: TGTGCCAGCAGTTTAGAATTCCACAATGAGCAGTTCTTC.

This clonotype came up many times. This sequence joins TRBV29-1 and TRBJ2-5; D is uncertain. Germline values: CDR1 SQVTM, CDR2 ANQGSEA. This CDR3 is built from 11 residues. Trimming took off 3 bases at V and 5 bases at J, with 7 bases between the two ends. CDR3 protein: CSVDLQETQYF. In DNA form, the CDR3 reads TGCAGCGTTGACCTGCAGGAGACCCAGTACTTC.

This clonotype is medium-sized within its sample. The gene calls are TRBV29-1 and TRBJ2-7; D is unclear. Germline assignment: CDR1 SQVTM and CDR2 ANQGSEA. The CDR3 extends over 11 amino acids. V gave up 4 bases and J gave up 7 bases, with 11 bases separating them. The CDR3 DNA reads as TGCAGCGTTGGGTCAACTTGGGAGCAGTACTTC. Translation: CSVGSTWEQYF.

By share, this clonotype counts as medium-sized. The chain carries TRBV18 and TRBJ2-1, with D unclear. The ends were cut back, 1 base at V and 0 bases at J, with 10 bases in the middle. This CDR3 region has 16 residues. From germline, CDR1 is KGHSH and CDR2 LQKENI. CDR3 sequence reads: CASSPQDLGSYNEQFF. In DNA form, the CDR3 reads TGTGCCAGCTCACCACAGGACCTCGGCTCCTACAATGAGCAGTTCTTC.

This clonotype qualifies as medium-sized. The chain combines TRBV3-1 with TRBJ1-1; TRBD1 aligns across 8 bases. The CDR3 covers 13 residues. After removal of 1 base from V and 11 bases from J, the junction contained 6 bases not matched to a gene. Germline V CDR1 and CDR2: LGHDT, YNNKEL (reference sequence). Here the CDR3 reads CASSQGTGFVAFF. The DNA for the CDR3 is TGTGCCAGCAGCCAAGGGACAGGGTTCGTCGCTTTCTTT.

This clonotype is deemed medium-sized. V usage is TRBV7-2 and J usage is TRBJ2-3; D is ambiguous. V was cut by 2 bases and J by 2 bases, with 2 bases left in between. This CDR3 is built from 12 residues. Germline CDR1 SGHTA, CDR2 FQGNSA. Here the CDR3 DNA reads TGTGCCAGCAGCTTACTCACAGATACGCAGTATTTT. Protein sequence: CASSLLTDTQYF.

This rearrangement joins TRBV29-1 to TRBJ2-4, with D possibly being TRBD1 or TRBD2 (5 bases each). Trimming pared 6 bases from V and 0 bases from J, leaving 9 bases between. The CDR3 consists of 13 residues. CDR1 is SQVTM, CDR2 ANQGSEA, per germline. CDR3 in amino acids: CSVGGGAKNIQYF. DNA for the CDR3: TGCAGCGTGGGTGGGGGAGCCAAAAACATTCAGTACTTC.

By sample fraction, this clonotype is medium-sized (0.01 to 0.1%). The chain combines TRBV20-1 with TRBJ2-5; D is possibly TRBD2 (6 bases). The CDR3 has 15 residues. Germline V gene lookup returns CDR1 DFQATT and CDR2 SNEGSKA (reference sequence). Trimming pared 4 bases from V and 2 bases from J, leaving 17 bases between. CDR3 coding DNA: TGCAGTGCTATGCCCACTGGGGGAGGTCAAGAGACCCAGTACTTC. It yields the protein CSAMPTGGGQETQYF.

This clonotype was counted many times. The chain joins TRBV12-3 or TRBV12-4 to TRBJ2-3; 7 positions agree with TRBD1. This CDR3 has 14 residues. The V gene end was trimmed by 4 bases and the J gene end by 1 base; junction bases not matched to a gene: 2. The CDR3: CASSSGQGTDTQYF. The CDR3 DNA reads as TGTGCCAGCAGTTCCGGACAGGGCACAGATACGCAGTATTTT.

Judged by abundance, this clonotype is medium-sized (0.01 to 0.1%). The V call is TRBV20-1, the J call TRBJ2-5, with 10 bases identical to TRBD1. The length of the CDR3 is 17 residues. CDR1 is DFQATT and CDR2 is SNEGSKA in the germline V gene (reference sequence). V gave up 6 bases and J gave up 1 base; unmatched junction bases: 14. The CDR3 region has the DNA TGCAGTGCCCACATACGACAGGGGGCGATTCTCCAAGAGACCCAGTACTTC. Its translation: CSAHIRQGAILQETQYF.

The chain couples TRBV2 to TRBJ2-5; D tentatively reads TRBD1 or TRBD2 (5 bases each). In germline, CDR1 is SNHLY, CDR2 FYNNEI. V gave up 2 bases and J gave up 5 bases, with 9 bases separating them. The CDR3 is 13 amino acids. The CDR3 loop reads CASSERGRETQYF. For the CDR3, the DNA is TGTGCCAGCAGTGAACGGGGCAGGGAGACCCAGTACTTC.

This clonotype was seen more than once but under ten times. V and J are TRBV18 and TRBJ2-1; 9 bases match TRBD2. This CDR3 is 15 amino acids long. Trimming removed 1 base from V and 4 bases from J; junction bases left unmatched: 2. Germline V gene data show CDR1 as KGHSH and CDR2 as LQKENI. CDR3 in DNA: TGTGCCAGCTCACCACGGGCGGGAGGGTACAATGAGCAGTTCTTC. It encodes CASSPRAGGYNEQFF.

This clonotype is labeled as hyperexpanded (1% or more). The J gene is TRBJ1-6, the V gene TRBV11-2; 8 bases line up with TRBD1. The CDR3 is made up of 13 amino acids. Per the germline V gene, CDR1 is SGHAT and CDR2 is FQNNGV. Losses at the gene ends were 4 bases for V and 8 bases for J; bases not matched to a gene: 1. CDR3 in DNA: TGTGCCAGCAGCTCGGACAGGGATTCACCCCTCCACTTT. This codes for CASSSDRDSPLHF.

This clonotype qualifies as medium-sized. This chain links TRBV11-2 with TRBJ2-2; 11 positions match TRBD1. The CDR3 covers 18 residues. The J segment lost 4 bases and the V segment lost 5 bases, leaving 12 bases of the junction unmatched. Per germline, CDR1 SGHAT and CDR2 FQNNGV. CDR3 DNA sequence: TGTGCCAGCAGCCCCCCCCTAACCGGGACAGGGGGCACCGGGGAGCTGTTTTTT. Residues: CASSPPLTGTGGTGELFF.